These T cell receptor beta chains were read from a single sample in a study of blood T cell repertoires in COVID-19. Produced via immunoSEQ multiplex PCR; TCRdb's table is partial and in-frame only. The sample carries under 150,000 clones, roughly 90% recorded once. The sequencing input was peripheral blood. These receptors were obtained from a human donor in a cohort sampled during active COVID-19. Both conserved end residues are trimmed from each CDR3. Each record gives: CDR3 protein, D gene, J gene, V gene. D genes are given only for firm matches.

cdr3_aa: ASSMGRGYINEQF
d_call: .
j_call: TRBJ2-1
v_call: TRBV19

cdr3_aa: ASSGQGVGELF
d_call: TRBD1
j_call: TRBJ2-2
v_call: TRBV9

cdr3_aa: ASSPPLGGEF
d_call: .
j_call: TRBJ2-1
v_call: TRBV12-3/TRBV12-4

cdr3_aa: ASGPANNEQF
d_call: .
j_call: TRBJ2-1
v_call: TRBV12-3/TRBV12-4

cdr3_aa: ASSLKDTQY
d_call: .
j_call: TRBJ2-3
v_call: TRBV27

cdr3_aa: ASSFSASRRGTGELF
d_call: .
j_call: TRBJ2-2
v_call: TRBV11-2

cdr3_aa: ASSLVKDSYEQY
d_call: .
j_call: TRBJ2-7
v_call: TRBV7-3

cdr3_aa: ASSLYATGAAGGAF
d_call: .
j_call: TRBJ1-1
v_call: TRBV28

cdr3_aa: ASSMIAGGGTDTQY
d_call: TRBD2
j_call: TRBJ2-3
v_call: TRBV19

cdr3_aa: ASSFQARNNEKLF
d_call: .
j_call: TRBJ1-4
v_call: TRBV28

cdr3_aa: ATSRDLAGGNEQF
d_call: TRBD2
j_call: TRBJ2-1
v_call: TRBV15

cdr3_aa: ATSRGGQGAGQPQH
d_call: TRBD1
j_call: TRBJ1-5
v_call: TRBV15

cdr3_aa: SVETGGRGYT
d_call: TRBD1
j_call: TRBJ1-2
v_call: TRBV29-1

cdr3_aa: ASRPRSDYGYT
d_call: .
j_call: TRBJ1-2
v_call: TRBV19

cdr3_aa: ASSLGVAGAGDTQY
d_call: TRBD2
j_call: TRBJ2-3
v_call: TRBV7-2

cdr3_aa: ASSPLSNRGDSGTEAF
d_call: TRBD1
j_call: TRBJ1-1
v_call: TRBV18

cdr3_aa: ATLPGTGPLYGYT
d_call: TRBD1
j_call: TRBJ1-2
v_call: TRBV3-1/TRBV3-2

cdr3_aa: ASSVEYRNSPLH
d_call: .
j_call: TRBJ1-6
v_call: TRBV9

cdr3_aa: ASSIIGTGRLTEAF
d_call: TRBD1
j_call: TRBJ1-1
v_call: TRBV19

cdr3_aa: ATSGQPTANSNQPQH
d_call: .
j_call: TRBJ1-5
v_call: TRBV15

cdr3_aa: ASSSGFYEQY
d_call: .
j_call: TRBJ2-7
v_call: TRBV28

cdr3_aa: ASGPLAGQGGYGYT
d_call: TRBD1
j_call: TRBJ1-2
v_call: TRBV6-6

cdr3_aa: ASSTGTAEKLF
d_call: TRBD1
j_call: TRBJ1-4
v_call: TRBV6-5

cdr3_aa: AGAQGGTEAF
d_call: TRBD1
j_call: TRBJ1-1
v_call: TRBV6-6

cdr3_aa: ASSLDLEGRNTIY
d_call: .
j_call: TRBJ1-3
v_call: TRBV11-2

cdr3_aa: ASSQDRGSSMPQH
d_call: .
j_call: TRBJ1-5
v_call: TRBV4-1

cdr3_aa: ASKEGALGSDTQY
d_call: .
j_call: TRBJ2-3
v_call: TRBV6-5

cdr3_aa: ASSLQGSSDTQY
d_call: TRBD1
j_call: TRBJ2-3
v_call: TRBV6-2/TRBV6-3

cdr3_aa: ASSLDGTSYEQY
d_call: .
j_call: TRBJ2-7
v_call: TRBV11-2

cdr3_aa: ASSPTSGGRETQY
d_call: TRBD2
j_call: TRBJ2-5
v_call: TRBV6-2/TRBV6-3

cdr3_aa: ASSPRSGARTDTQY
d_call: .
j_call: TRBJ2-3
v_call: TRBV18

cdr3_aa: SVVAGGIKNIQY
d_call: TRBD2
j_call: TRBJ2-4
v_call: TRBV29-1

cdr3_aa: ASRRRASPGDTQY
d_call: .
j_call: TRBJ2-3
v_call: TRBV6-5

cdr3_aa: ASSQRPIVDNEQF
d_call: .
j_call: TRBJ2-1
v_call: TRBV23-1

cdr3_aa: ASSQKNPGGTNEKLF
d_call: TRBD1
j_call: TRBJ1-4
v_call: TRBV4-1

cdr3_aa: ASSIGGGDEQF
d_call: TRBD2
j_call: TRBJ2-1
v_call: TRBV19

cdr3_aa: ASSRQGELGEQY
d_call: TRBD1
j_call: TRBJ2-7
v_call: TRBV5-1

cdr3_aa: ASSITSGRGNEQF
d_call: TRBD2
j_call: TRBJ2-1
v_call: TRBV7-2

cdr3_aa: ASSKRELAGTQF
d_call: TRBD2
j_call: TRBJ2-1
v_call: TRBV4-1

cdr3_aa: ASSPGLNTEAF
d_call: .
j_call: TRBJ1-1
v_call: TRBV19

cdr3_aa: ASSRRLAGDSTDTQY
d_call: TRBD2
j_call: TRBJ2-3
v_call: TRBV5-6

cdr3_aa: ASSPKGLRGYEQY
d_call: .
j_call: TRBJ2-7
v_call: TRBV2

cdr3_aa: ASSLVGDSITDTQY
d_call: .
j_call: TRBJ2-3
v_call: TRBV5-1

cdr3_aa: ASSGGPDPSYEQY
d_call: .
j_call: TRBJ2-7
v_call: TRBV5-4

cdr3_aa: ASSSRGAGDTYEQY
d_call: TRBD2
j_call: TRBJ2-7
v_call: TRBV27

cdr3_aa: ASSLGRGENNEQF
d_call: TRBD2
j_call: TRBJ2-1
v_call: TRBV7-9

cdr3_aa: ASRAGLGETQY
d_call: TRBD2
j_call: TRBJ2-5
v_call: TRBV6-5

cdr3_aa: ASSVGPGTDTQY
d_call: .
j_call: TRBJ2-3
v_call: TRBV9

cdr3_aa: ASSLVGRDNSPLH
d_call: .
j_call: TRBJ1-6
v_call: TRBV5-1

cdr3_aa: ASSPFRTGRQPQH
d_call: TRBD1
j_call: TRBJ1-5
v_call: TRBV28

cdr3_aa: AWSVITRGGRNEQF
d_call: TRBD2
j_call: TRBJ2-1
v_call: TRBV30

cdr3_aa: ASSLLTGGADYGYT
d_call: TRBD1
j_call: TRBJ1-2
v_call: TRBV11-2

cdr3_aa: ATSVGGTSNEQF
d_call: TRBD2
j_call: TRBJ2-1
v_call: TRBV15

cdr3_aa: AWKTGPGANVLT
d_call: TRBD1
j_call: TRBJ2-6
v_call: TRBV30